This T cell receptor (beta chain) was found in a study of T cells in Graves' hyperthyroidism and ophthalmopathy. Findings and caveats of the study: Most clonotypes that expanded in the thyroid above 0.001 also showed up in blood. Ophthalmopathy, as predicted by the model, came a median approximately 6.5 months after the prediction.

This CDR3 comprises 13 residues. With 7 bases removed from V and 7 bases from J, the gap between germline ends came to 17 bases. Germline CDR1 and CDR2: LNHDA and SQIVND (reference sequence). There are many counts of this clonotype. Its antigen is still unknown. The investigators amplified TCR beta CDR3 regions from RNA transcripts. First-round RT-PCR targeting the TCR CDR3 was performed with the HTBI primer set. Using its own MiXCR run on the multiplex PCR reads, TCRdb lists one record per CDR3 protein. Here the sample spans approximately 510,000 distinct CDR3 sequences, approximately 49% being singletons. Researchers barred patients who had uncontrolled infection, other autoimmune disease, pregnancy or lactation. Used for diagnoses were clinical symptoms, serum thyroxine and TRAb, thyroid ultrasound and orbital computed tomography.

The TCR originated in an adult woman with Graves' disease, either hyperthyroidism or ophthalmopathy (not recorded which). The V gene is TRBV19, the J gene TRBJ2-7, with D possibly TRBD1 on 6 matching bases. The sequencing input was peripheral blood or thyroid tissue (not recorded which). The CDR3 reads CASKAQGRREQYF. The CDR3 coding sequence is TGTGCCAGTAAGGCACAGGGACGTCGAGAGCAGTACTTC.